The source of this TCR beta chain is a study of shared clonotypes between healthy human individuals. Findings of the study overall: Generation probability values for non-shared clonotypes were lower than those for clonotypes shared by all four donors.

A remark on this clone: Its specificity is unknown.

Clones were read by immunoSEQ multiplex PCR, and TCRdb kept only the in-frame ones, dropping some. The sample records some 2.4 million clones, 93% being singletons. V was trimmed by 8 bases and J by 4 bases, leaving 8 bases between them. The V gene's germline CDR1 is LGHNT and CDR2 FRNRAP. CDR3 length: 11 residues. Sequences were obtained from naive CD4+ T cells from PBMCs. The subset was: CD45RA+ positively selected. V gene TRBV12-5 combines with J gene TRBJ1-1; no clear D. The clonotype comes from a man aged 18 to 35 in good health. Some clones in this sample may be carry-over from other donors' samples. The CDR3 bases are TGTGCTAGTTCGGAGGCCACTGAAGCTTTCTTT. The encoded protein is CASSEATEAFF.